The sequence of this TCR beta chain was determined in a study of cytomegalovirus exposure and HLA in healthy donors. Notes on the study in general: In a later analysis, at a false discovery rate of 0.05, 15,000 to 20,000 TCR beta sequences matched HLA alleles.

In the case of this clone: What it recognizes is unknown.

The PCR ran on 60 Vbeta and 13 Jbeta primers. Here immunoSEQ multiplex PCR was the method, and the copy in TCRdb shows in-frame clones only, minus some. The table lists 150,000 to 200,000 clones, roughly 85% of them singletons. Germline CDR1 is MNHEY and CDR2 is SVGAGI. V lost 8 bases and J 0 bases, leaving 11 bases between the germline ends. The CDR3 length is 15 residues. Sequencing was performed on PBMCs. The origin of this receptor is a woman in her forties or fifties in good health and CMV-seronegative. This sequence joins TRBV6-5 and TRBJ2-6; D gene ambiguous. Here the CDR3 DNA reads TGTGCCAGCGATCGGGTGAGCTCTGGGGCCAACGTCCTGACTTTC. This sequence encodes CASDRVSSGANVLTF.